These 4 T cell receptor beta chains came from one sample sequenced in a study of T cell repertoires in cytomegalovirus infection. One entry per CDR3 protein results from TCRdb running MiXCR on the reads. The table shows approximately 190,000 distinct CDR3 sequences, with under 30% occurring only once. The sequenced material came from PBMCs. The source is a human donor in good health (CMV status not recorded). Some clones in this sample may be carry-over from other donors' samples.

Here the CDR3 reads CASSLWGFSYEQYF. In DNA form, the CDR3 reads TGTGCCAGCAGTTTATGGGGGTTCTCCTACGAGCAGTACTTC. The chain recombines TRBV27 with TRBJ2-7; TRBD1 or TRBD2 may be the D gene (5 bases each). The CDR3 is made up of 14 amino acids. Trimming removed 1 base at V and 0 bases at J, with 7 bases between. CDR1 and CDR2 (germline): MNHEY, SMNVEV (reference sequence).

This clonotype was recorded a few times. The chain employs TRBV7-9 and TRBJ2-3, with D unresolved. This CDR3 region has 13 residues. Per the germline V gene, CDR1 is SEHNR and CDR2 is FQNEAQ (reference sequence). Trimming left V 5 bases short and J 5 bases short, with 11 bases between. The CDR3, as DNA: TGTGCCAGCAGCCTTCCACTGGGAGATACGCAGTATTTT. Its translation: CASSLPLGDTQYF.

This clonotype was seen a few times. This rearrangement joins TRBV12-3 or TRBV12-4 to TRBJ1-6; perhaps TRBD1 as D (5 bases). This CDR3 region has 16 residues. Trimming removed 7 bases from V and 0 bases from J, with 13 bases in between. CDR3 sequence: CASNDGASSYNSPLHF. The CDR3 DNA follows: TGTGCCAGCAATGACGGGGCAAGCTCCTATAATTCACCCCTCCACTTT.

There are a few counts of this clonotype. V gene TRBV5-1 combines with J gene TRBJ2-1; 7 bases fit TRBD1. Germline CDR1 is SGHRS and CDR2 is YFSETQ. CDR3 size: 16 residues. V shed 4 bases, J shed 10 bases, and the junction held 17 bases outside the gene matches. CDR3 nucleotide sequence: TGCGCCAGCAGCCGCACCGGGACAGCTTCCCTAGGAGAGCAGTTCTTC. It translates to CASSRTGTASLGEQFF. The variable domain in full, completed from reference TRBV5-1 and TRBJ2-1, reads KAGVTQTPRYLIKTRGQQVTLSCSPISGHRSVSWYQQTPGQGLQFLFEYFSETQRNKGNFPGRFSGRQFSNSRSEMNVSTLELGDSALYLCASSRTGTASLGEQFFGPGTRLTVL.